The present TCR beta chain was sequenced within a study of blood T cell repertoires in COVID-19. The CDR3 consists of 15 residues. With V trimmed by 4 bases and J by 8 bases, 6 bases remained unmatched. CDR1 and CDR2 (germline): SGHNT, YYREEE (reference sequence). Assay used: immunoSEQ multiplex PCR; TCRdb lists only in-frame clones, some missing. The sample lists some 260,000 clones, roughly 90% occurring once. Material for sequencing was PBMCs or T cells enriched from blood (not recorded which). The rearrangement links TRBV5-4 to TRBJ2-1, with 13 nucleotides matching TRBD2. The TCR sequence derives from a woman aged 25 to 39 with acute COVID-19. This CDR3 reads CASSLTSGGAHEQFF. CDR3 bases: TGTGCCAGCAGCCTCACTAGCGGGGGGGCGCATGAGCAGTTCTTC. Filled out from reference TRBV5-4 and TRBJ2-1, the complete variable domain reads ETGVTQSPTHLIKTRGQQVTLRCSSQSGHNTVSWYQQALGQGPQFIFQYYREEENGRGNFPPRFSGLQFPNYSSELNVNALELDDSALYLCASSLTSGGAHEQFFGPGTRLTVL.